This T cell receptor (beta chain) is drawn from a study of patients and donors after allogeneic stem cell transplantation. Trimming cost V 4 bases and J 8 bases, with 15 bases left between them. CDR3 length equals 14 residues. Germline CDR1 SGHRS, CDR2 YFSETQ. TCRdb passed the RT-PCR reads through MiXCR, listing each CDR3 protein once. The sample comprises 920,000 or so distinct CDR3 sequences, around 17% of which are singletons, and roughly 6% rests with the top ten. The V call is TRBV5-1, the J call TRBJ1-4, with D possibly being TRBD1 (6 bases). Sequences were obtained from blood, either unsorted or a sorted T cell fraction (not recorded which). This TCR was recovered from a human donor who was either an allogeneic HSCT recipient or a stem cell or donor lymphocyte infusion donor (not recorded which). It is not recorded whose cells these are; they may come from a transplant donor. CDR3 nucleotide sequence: TGCGCCAGCAGCGCACGCAGGGGTGGGGAAAAACTGTTTTTT. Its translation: CASSARRGGEKLFF.